This TCR beta chain was obtained from a study of human T cells and chemical hapten exposure. Trimming removed 0 bases from V and 3 bases from J; junction bases left unmatched: 2. The CDR3 length is 15 residues. The V gene's germline CDR1 is SGDLS and CDR2 YYNGEE. The time point is: pre-sensitization, week 0. Stated treatment: therapeutic diphenylcyclopropenone sensitization with weekly scalp DPC. Ten or more counts support this clonotype. TCRdb analysed the RACE reads with MiXCR anew, one entry per CDR3 protein. Among around 95,000 distinct CDR3 sequences listed, 11% were seen once. This specimen was whole blood, taken in connection with sensitization to the hapten diphenylcyclopropenone (DPC). The TCR was taken from an older woman with alopecia areata. Some clones in this sample may be carry-over from other donors' samples. The rearrangement links TRBV9 to TRBJ2-2, with 7 positions matching TRBD2. The CDR3 loop reads CASSVGAGHTGELFF. In DNA form, the CDR3 reads TGTGCCAGCAGCGTAGGAGCGGGGCACACCGGGGAGCTGTTTTTT.